These T cell receptor beta chains were read from a single sample in a study of blood T cell repertoires in COVID-19. Measured with immunoSEQ multiplex PCR; TCRdb has only the in-frame clones, and not every one. The top ten clones hold more than 9% of a sample with a few hundred thousand clones, around nine tenths of them seen once. The specimen was PBMCs or T cells enriched from blood (not recorded which). The origin of the receptors is a woman aged 30 to 39 who had recovered from COVID-19. CDR3s include the opening cysteine and the closing phenylalanine or tryptophan. D genes are given only for firm matches.

V	J	D	DNA	CDR3
TRBV3-1/TRBV3-2	TRBJ2-5	TRBD2	TGTGCCAGCAGCTCGGTCGTGGCGGGAGATTACCAAGAGACCCAGTACTTC	CASSSVVAGDYQETQYF
TRBV6-5	TRBJ1-2	NA	TGTGCCAGCAGTTATTCCGGACATCCACCCCCTGGCTACACCTTC	CASSYSGHPPPGYTF
TRBV19	TRBJ1-6	TRBD1	TGTGCCAGTAGTGTGACAGGGGCGTATAGAGATTCACCCCTCCACTTT	CASSVTGAYRDSPLHF
TRBV6-1	TRBJ1-2	TRBD1	TGTGCCAGCAGGGAAGGGACAGGGTGGGTTGGCTACACCTTC	CASREGTGWVGYTF
TRBV3-1/TRBV3-2	TRBJ2-7	TRBD2	TGTGCCAGCAGCCAAGAGACTAGCGAGACCTACGAGCAGTACTTC	CASSQETSETYEQYF
TRBV5-4	TRBJ1-3	NA	TGTGCCAGCAGCTGGGCGAACCGAAACACCATATATTTT	CASSWANRNTIYF
TRBV3-1/TRBV3-2	TRBJ1-3	NA	TGTGCCAGCAGCTCGGACAGTGGAAACACCATATATTTT	CASSSDSGNTIYF
TRBV5-5	TRBJ1-6	NA	TGTGCCAGCACCTTGGTGTGGGACTGGGATTCACCCCTCCACTTT	CASTLVWDWDSPLHF
TRBV28	TRBJ2-1	NA	TGTGCCAGCAGTTTGGAAGGAGAAGCCTACAATGAGCAGTTCTTC	CASSLEGEAYNEQFF
TRBV28	TRBJ1-6	NA	TGTGCCAGCAGGCTTCCGGGGGGTGGTTCACCCCTCCACTTT	CASRLPGGGSPLHF
TRBV3-1/TRBV3-2	TRBJ1-1	NA	TGTGCCAGCAGCCAGACTACAGGGTTGGCTTTCTTT	CASSQTTGLAFF